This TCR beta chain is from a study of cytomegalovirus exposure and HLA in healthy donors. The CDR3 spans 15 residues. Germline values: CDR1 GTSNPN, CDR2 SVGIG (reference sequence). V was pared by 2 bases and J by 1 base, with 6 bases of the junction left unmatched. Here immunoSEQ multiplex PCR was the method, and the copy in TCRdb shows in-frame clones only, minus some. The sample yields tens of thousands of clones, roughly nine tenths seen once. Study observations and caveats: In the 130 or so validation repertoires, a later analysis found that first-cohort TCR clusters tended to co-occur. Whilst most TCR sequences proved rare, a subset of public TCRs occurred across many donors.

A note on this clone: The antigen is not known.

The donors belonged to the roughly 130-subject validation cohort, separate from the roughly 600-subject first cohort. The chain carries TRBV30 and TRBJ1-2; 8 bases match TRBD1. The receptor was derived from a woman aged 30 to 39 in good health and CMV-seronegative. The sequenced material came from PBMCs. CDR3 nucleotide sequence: TGTGCCTGGAGTCCCGGACAGGGAGGTAACTATGGCTACACCTTC. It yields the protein CAWSPGQGGNYGYTF.